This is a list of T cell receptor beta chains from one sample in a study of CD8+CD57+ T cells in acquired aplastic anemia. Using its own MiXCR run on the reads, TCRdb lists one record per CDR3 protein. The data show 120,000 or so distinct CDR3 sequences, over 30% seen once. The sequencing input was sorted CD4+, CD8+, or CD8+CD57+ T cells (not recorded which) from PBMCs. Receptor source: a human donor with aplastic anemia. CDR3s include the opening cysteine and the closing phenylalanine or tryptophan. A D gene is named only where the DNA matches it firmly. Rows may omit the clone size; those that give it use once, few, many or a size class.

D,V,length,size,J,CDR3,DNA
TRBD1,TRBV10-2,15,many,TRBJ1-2,CASSEPGQGNYGYTF,TGCGCCAGCAGTGAGCCGGGACAGGGTAACTATGGCTACACCTTC
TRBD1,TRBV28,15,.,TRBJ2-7,CASISGTGYTYEQYF,TGTGCCAGCATTTCCGGGACAGGGTACACCTACGAGCAGTACTTC
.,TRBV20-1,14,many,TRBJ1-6,CSARQPKGNSPLHF,TGCAGTGCTAGACAGCCCAAGGGGAATTCACCCCTCCACTTT
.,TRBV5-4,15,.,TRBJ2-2,CASSLLGANTGELFF,TGTGCCAGCAGCTTGCTGGGGGCGAACACCGGGGAGCTGTTTTTT
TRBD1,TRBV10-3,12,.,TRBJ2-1,CAIRSTGNEQFF,TGTGCCATCAGGTCGACAGGGAATGAGCAGTTCTTC
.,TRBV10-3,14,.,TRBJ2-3,CASIGGPSTDTQYF,TGTGCCTCCATAGGAGGGCCCAGCACAGATACGCAGTATTTT
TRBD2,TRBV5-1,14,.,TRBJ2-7,CASSPGTSGYEQYF,TGCGCCAGCAGCCCCGGGACTAGCGGCTACGAGCAGTACTTC
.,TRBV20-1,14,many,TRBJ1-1,CSAMRTGGGTEAFF,TGCAGTGCAATGAGGACTGGGGGCGGCACTGAAGCTTTCTTT
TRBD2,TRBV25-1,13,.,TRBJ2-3,CASAGGRTDTQYF,TGTGCCAGCGCCGGGGGGAGAACAGATACGCAGTATTTT
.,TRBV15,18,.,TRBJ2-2,CATSSRYQGLSNTGELFF,TGTGCCACCAGCAGCCGATACCAGGGGTTATCGAACACCGGGGAGCTGTTTTTT
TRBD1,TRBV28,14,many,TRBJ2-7,CASSSGTGWNEQYF,TGTGCCAGCAGTTCCGGGACAGGGTGGAACGAGCAGTACTTC
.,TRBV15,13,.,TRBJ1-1,CATSFRGGTEAFF,TGTGCCACCAGCTTTAGGGGTGGGACTGAAGCTTTCTTT
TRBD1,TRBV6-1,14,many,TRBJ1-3,CASSQTGYGNTIYF,TGTGCCAGCAGCCAGACAGGGTATGGCAACACCATATATTTT
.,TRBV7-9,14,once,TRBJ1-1,CASSLASTQGSAFF,TGTGCCAGCAGCTTAGCATCCACTCAGGGTTCCGCTTTCTTT
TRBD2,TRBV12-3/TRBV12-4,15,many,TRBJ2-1,CASSPSGGLSNEQFF,TGTGCCAGCAGTCCTAGCGGGGGGCTGTCCAATGAGCAGTTCTTC
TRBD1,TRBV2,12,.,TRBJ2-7,CASDRQGNEQYF,TGTGCCAGCGACAGACAGGGGAACGAGCAGTACTTC
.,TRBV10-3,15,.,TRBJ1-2,CAIRLNREGVYGYTF,TGTGCCATCAGACTGAACAGGGAGGGCGTCTATGGCTACACCTTC
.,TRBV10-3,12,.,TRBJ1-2,CAISEETAGYTF,TGTGCCATCAGTGAGGAGACAGCTGGCTACACCTTC
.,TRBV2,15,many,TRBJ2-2,CASSLPHGNTGELFF,TGTGCCAGCAGTTTGCCGCATGGGAACACCGGGGAGCTGTTTTTT
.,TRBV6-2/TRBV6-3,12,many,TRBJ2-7,CASSYPAYEQYF,TGTGCCAGCAGTTATCCGGCCTACGAGCAGTACTTC
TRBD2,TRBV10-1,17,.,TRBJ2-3,CASSGQGLAGAGDTQYF,TGCGCCAGCAGTGGACAAGGACTAGCGGGGGCCGGAGATACGCAGTATTTT
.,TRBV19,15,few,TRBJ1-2,CASSIPGQANYGYTF,TGTGCCAGTAGTATTCCGGGTCAGGCTAACTATGGCTACACCTTC
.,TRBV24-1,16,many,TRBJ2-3,CATSDPWGGAGDTQYF,TGTGCCACCAGTGATCCTTGGGGGGGCGCAGGAGATACGCAGTATTTT
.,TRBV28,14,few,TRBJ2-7,CASSPRTAAYEQYF,TGTGCCAGCAGTCCCCGGACGGCCGCCTACGAGCAGTACTTC
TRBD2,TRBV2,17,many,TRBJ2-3,CASLGTTVSGSTDTQYF,TGTGCCAGTCTAGGGACTACAGTATCCGGAAGCACAGATACGCAGTATTTT
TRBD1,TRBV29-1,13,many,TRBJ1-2,CSVDSTGTRGYTF,TGCAGCGTGGACTCGACAGGGACACGGGGCTACACCTTC
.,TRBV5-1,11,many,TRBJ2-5,CASSSQETQYF,TGTGCCAGCAGCTCGCAAGAGACCCAGTACTTC
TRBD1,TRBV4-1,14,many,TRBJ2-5,CASSQVGDRETQYF,TGCGCCAGCAGCCAAGTAGGGGACAGGGAGACCCAGTACTTC
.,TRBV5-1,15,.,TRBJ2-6,CTSSLVSSGANVLTF,TGCACCAGCAGCTTGGTTTCCTCTGGGGCCAACGTCCTGACTTTC
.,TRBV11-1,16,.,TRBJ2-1,CASSLSAGGAYNEQFF,TGTGCCAGCAGCTTATCGGCCGGTGGGGCCTACAATGAGCAGTTCTTC
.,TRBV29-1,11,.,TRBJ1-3,CSARAGNTIYF,TGCAGCGCCCGAGCTGGAAACACCATATATTTT
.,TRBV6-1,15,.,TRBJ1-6,CASREGGSSYSPLHF,TGTGCCAGCAGAGAGGGAGGGTCGAGCTATTCCCCCCTCCACTTT
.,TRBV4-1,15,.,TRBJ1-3,CASSQGASGGNTIYF,TGCGCCAGCAGCCAGGGGGCTTCGGGGGGAAACACCATATATTTT
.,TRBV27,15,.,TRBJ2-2,CASSSGLRNTGELFF,TGTGCCAGCAGTTCGGGACTCAGGAACACCGGGGAGCTGTTTTTT
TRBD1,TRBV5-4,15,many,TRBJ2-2,CASSRGQGGTGELFF,TGTGCCAGCAGCCGAGGACAGGGGGGAACCGGGGAGCTGTTTTTT
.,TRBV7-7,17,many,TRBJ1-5,CASSLVTPGLSNQPQHF,TGTGCTAGCAGCTTAGTCACCCCAGGGCTTAGCAATCAGCCCCAGCATTTT
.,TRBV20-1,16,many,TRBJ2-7,CSARGRTRGWSYEQYF,TGCAGTGCTAGAGGACGTACTCGGGGATGGTCCTACGAGCAGTACTTC
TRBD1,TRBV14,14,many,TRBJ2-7,CASSYRGDSYEQYF,TGTGCCAGCAGTTACAGGGGAGACTCCTACGAGCAGTACTTC
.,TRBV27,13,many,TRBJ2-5,CASRTSSTGTQYF,TGTGCCAGCCGGACAAGTTCGACGGGGACCCAGTACTTC
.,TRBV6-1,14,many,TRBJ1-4,CASSMTPTNEKLFF,TGTGCCAGCAGTATGACACCAACTAATGAAAAACTGTTTTTT
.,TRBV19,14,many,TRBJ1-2,CASSIDGQNYGYTF,TGTGCCAGTAGTATAGACGGACAGAACTATGGCTACACCTTC
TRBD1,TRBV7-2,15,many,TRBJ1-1,CASSFWTGKNTEAFF,TGTGCCAGCAGCTTCTGGACAGGGAAGAACACTGAAGCTTTCTTT
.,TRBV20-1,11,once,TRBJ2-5,CSAIGTETQYF,TGCAGTGCTATCGGGACCGAGACCCAGTACTTC
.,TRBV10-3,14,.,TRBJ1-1,CAISGARGNTEAFF,TGTGCCATCAGTGGCGCCCGGGGGAACACTGAAGCTTTCTTT
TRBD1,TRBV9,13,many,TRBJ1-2,CASSVGQGFGYTF,TGTGCCAGCAGCGTGGGACAGGGTTTTGGCTACACCTTC
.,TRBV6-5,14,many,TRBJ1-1,CASSYSGLNTEAFF,TGTGCCAGCAGTTACTCGGGCTTGAACACTGAAGCTTTCTTT
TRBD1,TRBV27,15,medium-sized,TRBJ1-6,CASSRDRGHNSPLHF,TGTGCCAGCAGCAGGGACAGGGGACATAATTCACCCCTCCACTTT
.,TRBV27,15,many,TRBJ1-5,CARTTRGRPDQPQHF,TGTGCCAGGACCACACGGGGGCGCCCCGATCAGCCCCAGCATTTT
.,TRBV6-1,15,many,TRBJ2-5,CASSTPRWRGETQYF,TGTGCCAGCAGTACCCCCCGATGGAGGGGAGAGACCCAGTACTTC
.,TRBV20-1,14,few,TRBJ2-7,CSARDLDGAYEQYF,TGCAGTGCTAGAGATTTGGACGGGGCCTACGAGCAGTACTTC
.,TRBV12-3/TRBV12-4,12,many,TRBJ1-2,CASSLLGEGYTF,TGTGCCAGCAGTTTATTAGGTGAAGGCTACACCTTC
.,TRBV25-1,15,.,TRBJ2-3,CASRALGANTDTQYF,TGTGCCAGCCGTGCATTGGGGGCGAACACAGATACGCAGTATTTT